The rows below give T cell receptor beta chains drawn from one sample of a study of blood T cell repertoires in COVID-19. Libraries were prepared by immunoSEQ multiplex PCR; TCRdb keeps only in-frame clonotypes and omits some of them. Among about 170,000 clones, around 89% were seen once, and the ten largest hold 2% to 2.5%. What was sequenced was peripheral blood. The source is a man aged 50-59 years who had recovered from COVID-19. CDR3s include the opening cysteine and the closing phenylalanine or tryptophan. The order of the fields is J gene, clone size, D gene, V gene, CDR3 DNA, CDR3 protein. A D gene is named only where the DNA matches it firmly. Some rows have no size entry. The others give once, few or many, or a class for an expanded clone.

j_call: TRBJ2-3
clone_size: .
d_call: .
v_call: TRBV14
cdr3_nt: TGTGCCAGCAGCCAAGCCCGACTGAAGGTGGGAGATACGCAGTATTTT
cdr3_aa: CASSQARLKVGDTQYF

j_call: TRBJ2-1
clone_size: .
d_call: TRBD1
v_call: TRBV6-5
cdr3_nt: TGTGCCAGCAGGGACAGGGGTAACAATGAGCAGTTCTTC
cdr3_aa: CASRDRGNNEQFF

j_call: TRBJ1-4
clone_size: .
d_call: .
v_call: TRBV5-1
cdr3_nt: TGCGCCAGCAGCTTGAGGAGCGATGAAAAACTGTTTTTT
cdr3_aa: CASSLRSDEKLFF

j_call: TRBJ2-7
clone_size: few
d_call: .
v_call: TRBV25-1
cdr3_nt: TGTGCCAGCAGTGAATACGGGGTCTACGAGCAGTACTTC
cdr3_aa: CASSEYGVYEQYF

j_call: TRBJ2-2
clone_size: .
d_call: .
v_call: TRBV15
cdr3_nt: TGTGCCACCAGCAGTAGAGGTGCGAACACCGGGGAGCTGTTTTTT
cdr3_aa: CATSSRGANTGELFF

j_call: TRBJ2-3
clone_size: .
d_call: TRBD2
v_call: TRBV7-6
cdr3_nt: TGTGCCAGCAGCTTAGGGACTAGCGGTACAGATACGCAGTATTTT
cdr3_aa: CASSLGTSGTDTQYF

j_call: TRBJ1-5
clone_size: .
d_call: .
v_call: TRBV7-8
cdr3_nt: TGTGCCAGCAGCTGGCAAGATAGCAATCAGCCCCAGCATTTT
cdr3_aa: CASSWQDSNQPQHF

j_call: TRBJ2-4
clone_size: .
d_call: TRBD2
v_call: TRBV10-2
cdr3_nt: TGCGCCAGCAGTGAGTCCGCCCCCCCCGGGACTAGGAGCGGTAGTGATAAAACATACTTC
cdr3_aa: CASSESAPPGTRSGSDKTYF

j_call: TRBJ1-2
clone_size: .
d_call: .
v_call: TRBV10-3
cdr3_nt: TGTGCCATCAGTGACGGACCGGGGGAGGGCTACACCTTC
cdr3_aa: CAISDGPGEGYTF

j_call: TRBJ2-1
clone_size: few
d_call: TRBD2
v_call: TRBV9
cdr3_nt: TGTGCCAGCAGCGGAGGGACTAGCAGCTACAATGAGCAGTTCTTC
cdr3_aa: CASSGGTSSYNEQFF

j_call: TRBJ2-3
clone_size: .
d_call: TRBD2
v_call: TRBV4-3
cdr3_nt: TGCGCCAGCAGCCGCGACTGGCAGGGGACTAGCGGGACTTCTAGCACAGATACGCAGTATTTT
cdr3_aa: CASSRDWQGTSGTSSTDTQYF

j_call: TRBJ1-2
clone_size: .
d_call: TRBD1
v_call: TRBV10-3
cdr3_nt: TGTGCCATCAGTCCTTCCGGACAGGACCCCCATGGCTACACCTTC
cdr3_aa: CAISPSGQDPHGYTF

j_call: TRBJ1-2
clone_size: .
d_call: .
v_call: TRBV27
cdr3_nt: TGTGCCAGCAGTTTATCAGGGGCAGGGAACTATGGCTACACCTTC
cdr3_aa: CASSLSGAGNYGYTF

j_call: TRBJ2-7
clone_size: .
d_call: TRBD1
v_call: TRBV5-4
cdr3_nt: TGTGCCAGCAGCTCACAGGGGGCGGTCGACGAGCAGTACTTC
cdr3_aa: CASSSQGAVDEQYF

j_call: TRBJ2-1
clone_size: few
d_call: TRBD1
v_call: TRBV6-2/TRBV6-3
cdr3_nt: TGTGCCAGCAGCCCTGGGACAGGTTCAGCGCGTGAGCAGTTCTTC
cdr3_aa: CASSPGTGSAREQFF

j_call: TRBJ2-7
clone_size: .
d_call: TRBD1
v_call: TRBV5-1
cdr3_nt: TGCGCCAGCAGCTTGGCCGGGACAGGGGGCTACGAGCAGTACTTC
cdr3_aa: CASSLAGTGGYEQYF

j_call: TRBJ1-5
clone_size: once
d_call: TRBD1
v_call: TRBV18
cdr3_nt: TGTGCCAGCTCACCTAAGACAGGGGGCGATCAGCCCCAGCATTTT
cdr3_aa: CASSPKTGGDQPQHF

j_call: TRBJ2-1
clone_size: few
d_call: .
v_call: TRBV27
cdr3_nt: TGTGCCAGCAGCCTAGCGGGACAGGTGCCAAATGAGCAGTTCTTC
cdr3_aa: CASSLAGQVPNEQFF

j_call: TRBJ1-5
clone_size: .
d_call: TRBD1
v_call: TRBV2
cdr3_nt: TGTGCCAGCAGTTACCCGGGAGGACAGGGATATCGTCAGCCCCAGCATTTT
cdr3_aa: CASSYPGGQGYRQPQHF

j_call: TRBJ2-7
clone_size: .
d_call: TRBD2
v_call: TRBV6-2/TRBV6-3
cdr3_nt: TGTGCCAGCAGTTATGGGACTAGCGGGAGAGGGGAGCAGTACTTC
cdr3_aa: CASSYGTSGRGEQYF

j_call: TRBJ2-3
clone_size: .
d_call: .
v_call: TRBV5-1
cdr3_nt: TGCGCCAGCAGCTTGGCCCTGGGGCTTTTAACAGATACGCAGTATTTT
cdr3_aa: CASSLALGLLTDTQYF

j_call: TRBJ2-4
clone_size: .
d_call: .
v_call: TRBV27
cdr3_nt: TGTGCCAGCAGTTGGAACAGGGTGGCCAAAAACATTCAGTACTTC
cdr3_aa: CASSWNRVAKNIQYF

j_call: TRBJ2-3
clone_size: .
d_call: .
v_call: TRBV18
cdr3_nt: TGTGCCACCTCGCAACGAGGATCCAGCACAGATACGCAGTATTTT
cdr3_aa: CATSQRGSSTDTQYF

j_call: TRBJ2-7
clone_size: .
d_call: TRBD2
v_call: TRBV30
cdr3_nt: TGTGCCTGGAGTAGCGGGGGGATTTTATACGAGCAGTACTTC
cdr3_aa: CAWSSGGILYEQYF

j_call: TRBJ2-7
clone_size: .
d_call: .
v_call: TRBV6-2/TRBV6-3
cdr3_nt: TGTGCCAGCAGTTACCCGGGAAAGGACTACGAGCAGTACTTC
cdr3_aa: CASSYPGKDYEQYF

j_call: TRBJ1-4
clone_size: .
d_call: TRBD1
v_call: TRBV5-5
cdr3_nt: TGTGCCAGCAGCTTGGCCAGGACAGGGGTAAATAATGAAAAACTGTTTTTT
cdr3_aa: CASSLARTGVNNEKLFF

j_call: TRBJ2-7
clone_size: .
d_call: TRBD2
v_call: TRBV3-1/TRBV3-2
cdr3_nt: TGTGCCAGCAGCCGGGGGTCAACTAGCGGGAGCTCCTACGAGCAGTACTTC
cdr3_aa: CASSRGSTSGSSYEQYF